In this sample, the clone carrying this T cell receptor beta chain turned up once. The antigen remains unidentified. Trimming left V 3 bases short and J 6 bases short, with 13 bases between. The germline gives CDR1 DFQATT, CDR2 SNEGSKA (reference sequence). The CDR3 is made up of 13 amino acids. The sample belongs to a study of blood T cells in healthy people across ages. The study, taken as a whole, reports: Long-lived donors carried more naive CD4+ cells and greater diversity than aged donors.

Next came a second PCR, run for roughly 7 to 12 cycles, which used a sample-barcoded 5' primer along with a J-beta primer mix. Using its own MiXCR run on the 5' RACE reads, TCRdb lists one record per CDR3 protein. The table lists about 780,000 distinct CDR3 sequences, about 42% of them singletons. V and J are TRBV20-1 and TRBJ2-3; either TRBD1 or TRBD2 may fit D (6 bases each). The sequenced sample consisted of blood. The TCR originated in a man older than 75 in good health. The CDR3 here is CSASLRRGDTQYF. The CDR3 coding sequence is TGCAGTGCTAGTCTTCGGAGGGGGGATACGCAGTATTTT.